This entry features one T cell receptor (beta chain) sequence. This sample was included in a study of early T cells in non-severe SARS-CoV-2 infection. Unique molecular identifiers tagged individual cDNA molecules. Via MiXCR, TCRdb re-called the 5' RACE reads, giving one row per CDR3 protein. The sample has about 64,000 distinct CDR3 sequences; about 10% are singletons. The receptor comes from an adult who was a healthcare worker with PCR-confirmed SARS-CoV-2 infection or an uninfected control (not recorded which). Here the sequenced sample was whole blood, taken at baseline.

This CDR3 is CAWSSGFGKEQYF. The CDR3 nucleotides read TGTGCCTGGAGTTCTGGTTTTGGAAAGGAGCAGTACTTC. This chain links TRBV30 with TRBJ2-7; D gene unclear. CDR3 length: 13 residues. The V gene lost 2 bases and the J gene lost 7 bases, with 15 bases spanning the gap. CDR1 is GTSNPN and CDR2 is SVGIG in the germline V gene (reference sequence).